This TCR beta chain was identified in a study of shared clonotypes between healthy human individuals. Assay used: immunoSEQ multiplex PCR; TCRdb lists only in-frame clones, some missing. The sample has about 2.4 million clones; 90% to 95% are singletons. Remarks on this clone: The antigen remains undetermined.

Study-wide findings and caveats: As a rule, naive subsets had a larger estimated richness than memory subsets. Shared across several donors were around 5% of the naive CD4 clonotypes.

V was trimmed by 1 base and J by 9 bases, leaving 11 bases between them. Per germline, CDR1 SGHDT and CDR2 YYEEEE. CDR3 length equals 13 residues. The clonotype originates from a man younger than 30 in good health. Some clones in this sample may be carry-over from other donors' samples. Sequences were obtained from naive CD4+ T cells from PBMCs. Subset in this sample: CD45RA+ positively selected. The chain joins TRBV5-6 to TRBJ2-1; D is ambiguous. The CDR3 DNA follows: TGTGCCAGCAGCTTGCGGCTAGTTACTGAGCAGTTCTTC. Translated: CASSLRLVTEQFF.